The 6 T cell receptor beta chains given below trace back to one sample, sequenced in a study of patients and donors after allogeneic stem cell transplantation. In TCRdb, the RT-PCR reads were re-called with MiXCR into one record per CDR3 protein. The table shows approximately 430,000 distinct CDR3 sequences, with roughly 17% occurring only once. Sequenced: blood, either unsorted or a sorted T cell fraction (not recorded which). These receptors all stem from a human donor who was either an allogeneic HSCT recipient or a stem cell or donor lymphocyte infusion donor (not recorded which). It is not recorded whose cells these are; they may come from a transplant donor.

This clonotype was recorded a few times. CDR3 DNA sequence: TGTGCCAGCAGCTCTGTAGCGGGAGATTGGCCCTACGAGCAGTACTTC. Translated: CASSSVAGDWPYEQYF. The J gene is TRBJ2-7, the V gene TRBV11-2, with TRBD2 matching over 9 bases. The CDR3 is 16 residues long. Per germline, CDR1 SGHAT and CDR2 FQNNGV. The junction had 9 bases not matched to a gene; V was cut back by 4 bases and J by 2 bases.

This clonotype was picked up a small number of times. The chain has TRBV28 and TRBJ2-3, with D uncertain. This CDR3 region has 13 residues. Trimming removed 4 bases at V and 0 bases at J, with 5 bases between. CDR1 MDHEN and CDR2 SYDVKM come from the germline V gene. DNA for the CDR3: TGTGCCAGCAGTTACTCGAGCACAGATACGCAGTATTTT. Its translation: CASSYSSTDTQYF. The whole variable domain, remainder taken from reference TRBV28 and TRBJ2-3, is DVKVTQSSRYLVKRTGEKVFLECVQDMDHENMFWYRQDPGLGLRLIYFSYDVKMKEKGDIPEGYSVSREKKERFSLILESASTNQTSMYLCASSYSSTDTQYFGPGTRLTVL.

In its sample, this clonotype was seen a few times. This chain connects TRBV24-1 to TRBJ2-6; D is ambiguous. The CDR3 is 14 amino acids. Germline V lookup: CDR1 KGHDR, CDR2 SFDVKD. The germline V and J ends were trimmed by 3 bases and 1 base, with 3 bases remaining between them. CDR3 in amino acids: CATSDKSGANVLTF. CDR3 sequence (DNA): TGTGCCACCAGTGATAAATCTGGGGCCAACGTCCTGACTTTC.

The J gene is TRBJ1-5, the V gene TRBV10-3, with D maybe TRBD1 (5 bases). V was trimmed by 10 bases and J by 4 bases, leaving 14 bases between them. Germline CDR1 ENHRY, CDR2 SYGVKD. The CDR3 loop spans 13 amino acids. CDR3: CATRQGWNQPQHF. The CDR3, as DNA: TGTGCCACCCGGCAGGGATGGAATCAGCCCCAGCATTTT.

This chain links TRBV13 with TRBJ2-7; possible D gene TRBD1, 6 bases. V lost 2 bases to trimming and J lost 5 bases, with 25 bases between them. The germline gives CDR1 PRHDT, CDR2 FYEKMQ (reference sequence). CDR3 length: 18 residues. In DNA, the CDR3 is TGTGCCAGCAGCTTAAGAGCCCCCGGGACAAGTGAGTTCCACGAGCAGTACTTC. Translated, it gives CASSLRAPGTSEFHEQYF.

This clonotype has at least ten counts. This rearrangement joins TRBV7-2 to TRBJ1-5, with a weak D call TRBD1 (6 bases). The CDR3 is 15 residues long. V dropped 3 bases and J dropped 2 bases, with 11 bases sitting between them. Germline-derived CDR1 and CDR2 are SGHTA and FQGNSA. The CDR3 spells CASSFSGAGNQPQHF. The CDR3 DNA reads as TGTGCCAGCAGCTTCTCAGGGGCAGGCAATCAGCCCCAGCATTTT.